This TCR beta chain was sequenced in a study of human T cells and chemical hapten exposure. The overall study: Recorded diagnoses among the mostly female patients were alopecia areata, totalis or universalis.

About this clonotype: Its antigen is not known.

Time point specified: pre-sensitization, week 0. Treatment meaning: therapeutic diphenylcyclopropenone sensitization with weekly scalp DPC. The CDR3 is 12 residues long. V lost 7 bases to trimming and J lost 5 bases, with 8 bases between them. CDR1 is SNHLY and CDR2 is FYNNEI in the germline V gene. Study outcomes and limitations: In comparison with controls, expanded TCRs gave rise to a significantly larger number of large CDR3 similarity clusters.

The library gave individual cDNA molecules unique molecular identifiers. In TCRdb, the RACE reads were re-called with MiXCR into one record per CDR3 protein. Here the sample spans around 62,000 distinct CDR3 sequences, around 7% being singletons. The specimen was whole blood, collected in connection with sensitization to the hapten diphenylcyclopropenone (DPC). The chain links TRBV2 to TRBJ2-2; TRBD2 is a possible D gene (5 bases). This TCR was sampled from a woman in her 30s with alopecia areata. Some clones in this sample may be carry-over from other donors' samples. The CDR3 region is CASTRETGELFF. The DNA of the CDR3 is TGTGCCAGCACCCGGGAAACCGGGGAGCTGTTTTTT.